This entry features one T cell receptor (beta chain) sequence. Antigen: not known. This entry comes from a study of shared clonotypes between healthy human individuals. Points from the study as a whole: It was the few donors that limited the genetic and exposure-history diversity represented.

Caucasian adults living in Nashville, Tennessee, provided all samples. Clones were read by immunoSEQ multiplex PCR, and TCRdb kept only the in-frame ones, dropping some. This sample has about half a million clones, with approximately 81% found just once. Sequencing input: PBMCs. The origin of this receptor is a woman between 35 and 50 years old in good health. Some clones in this sample may be carry-over from other donors' samples.

CDR3 nucleotides: TGTGCCAGCAGTGCGTTGCAAGAGAAGACGGGAAACTACGAGCAGTACTTC. Translation gives CASSALQEKTGNYEQYF. The genes are TRBV2 and TRBJ2-7, with D possibly TRBD2 on 5 matching bases. Looked up from germline, CDR1 is SNHLY and CDR2 is FYNNEI. The CDR3 has 17 residues. Trimming removed 4 bases from V and 3 bases from J, with 22 bases in between.